This note documents a single T cell receptor beta chain sequence. Its antigen is still unknown. The data are from a study of cytotoxic CD8 clonotypes in ibrutinib-treated CLL. Study context: Productive templates averaged around 250,000 per sample, and productive rearrangements 90,000 to 100,000. Study-level points and caveats: Clonality was higher at ibrutinib response and returned toward baseline at progression. There were few public clonotypes, and on treatment they contracted or stayed stable.

The CDR3 spans 16 residues. V was shortened by 6 bases and J by 2 bases, with 18 bases between the two germline ends. Germline CDR1 is MDHEN and CDR2 is SYDVKM. Investigators sought sequencing depths of between 1 in 200,000 and 1 in 1 million T cells. The protocol was immunoSEQ multiplex PCR, while the TCRdb copy is restricted to in-frame clones and leaves out a portion. The data show fewer than 200,000 clones, 70% to 85% seen once. This sequence joins TRBV28 and TRBJ2-3; the D call may be TRBD1 or TRBD2 (7 bases each). Sample: PBMCs, taken after 24 months of ibrutinib treatment. The clonotype was recovered from a human donor with chronic lymphocytic leukemia. CDR3 loop: CASSLGGAGATDTQYF. For the CDR3, the DNA is TGTGCCAGCAGCCTAGGGGGCGCGGGAGCCACAGATACGCAGTATTTT.